Shown below are 11 T cell receptor beta chains from a single sample sequenced in a study of blood T cell repertoires in COVID-19. Here immunoSEQ multiplex PCR was the method, and the copy in TCRdb shows in-frame clones only, minus some. The sample lists 200,000 to 250,000 clones, 90% seen once, with approximately 2.4% in the top ten. The source material was peripheral blood. All receptors come from a man aged 30 to 45 with COVID-19, enrolled during active disease.

The chain is built from TRBV5-4 and TRBJ1-2, with TRBD1 as a possible D gene (5 bases). Trimming took off 3 bases at V and 3 bases at J, with 15 bases between the two ends. This CDR3 contains 15 residues. Per the germline V gene, CDR1 is SGHNT and CDR2 is YYREEE (reference sequence). The CDR3 DNA is TGTGCCAGCAGCTCCACTCCGGGGGACTACTATGGCTACACCTTC. As protein: CASSSTPGDYYGYTF.

This clone showed up just once. The chain is built from TRBV5-1 and TRBJ1-1; 7 nucleotides line up with TRBD1. This CDR3 is built from 14 residues. V lost 7 bases to trimming and J lost 4 bases; unmatched junction nucleotides: 10. Germline assignment: CDR1 SGHRS and CDR2 YFSETQ. The CDR3 DNA follows: TGCGCCAGCGCCCGACAGGGAACGATCACTGAAGCTTTCTTT. Translation gives CASARQGTITEAFF.

This sequence joins TRBV10-3 and TRBJ1-1; TRBD1 is a possible D gene (6 bases). Germline V lookup: CDR1 ENHRY, CDR2 SYGVKD. V was cut by 6 bases and J by 2 bases, with 16 bases left in between. There are 15 residues in the CDR3. The CDR3 DNA sequence: TGTGCCATCAGGTCCCGGACAGCTACTAACACTGAAGCTTTCTTT. Amino acid sequence: CAIRSRTATNTEAFF.

This clone has more than one count but fewer than ten. V gene TRBV7-6 combines with J gene TRBJ2-1; 13 nucleotides match TRBD2. The CDR3 extends over 15 amino acids. From germline, CDR1 is SGHVS and CDR2 FNYEAQ. The trim removed 5 bases at V and 7 bases at J, leaving 5 bases unmatched. The CDR3 coding sequence is TGTGCCAGCAGCCACGGACTAGCGGGAGTAAATGAGCAGTTCTTC. Protein product: CASSHGLAGVNEQFF.

For the CDR3, the DNA is TGTGCCAGCAGCTCTGGACAGGGTGCGAACACCGGGGAGCTGTTTTTT. It codes for CASSSGQGANTGELFF. The V call is TRBV5-4, the J call TRBJ2-2, with 8 bases matching TRBD1. Germline assignment: CDR1 SGHNT and CDR2 YYREEE (reference sequence). This CDR3 contains 16 residues. V was pared by 3 bases and J by 0 bases, with 4 bases of the junction left unmatched.

V is TRBV5-5 and J is TRBJ2-7; the match to TRBD1 covers 8 bases. This CDR3 region has 15 residues. Germline values: CDR1 SGHKS, CDR2 YYEKEE (reference sequence). Losses at the gene ends were 4 bases for V and 2 bases for J; bases not matched to a gene: 8. CDR3 in DNA: TGTGCCAGCAGCAGACCGGGACAGGAGGCCTACGAGCAGTACTTC. Amino acid sequence: CASSRPGQEAYEQYF.

The CDR3 loop reads CASSARGTVSTDTQYF. The DNA of the CDR3 is TGTGCCAGTAGTGCTCGCGGGACGGTCAGCACAGATACGCAGTATTTT. This chain uses TRBV19 with TRBJ2-3, with D tentatively TRBD2 (6 bases). Germline assignment: CDR1 LNHDA and CDR2 SQIVND (reference sequence). This CDR3 contains 16 residues. Trimming removed 5 bases at V and 0 bases at J, with 15 bases between.

V is TRBV6-2 or TRBV6-3 and J is TRBJ2-1, with 9 bases lining up with TRBD1. The CDR3 has 16 residues. Germline CDR1 and CDR2: MNHEY and SVGEGT. Trimming at V came to 5 bases and at J to 5 bases, leaving 10 bases not matched to a gene. The CDR3 loop is CASSAASTGGNNEQFF. CDR3 sequence (DNA): TGTGCCAGCAGTGCAGCATCCACAGGGGGCAACAATGAGCAGTTCTTC.

The chain couples TRBV4-2 to TRBJ2-1; 11 nucleotides line up with TRBD1. V lost 4 bases to trimming and J lost 4 bases; unmatched junction nucleotides: 6. This CDR3 is built from 16 residues. CDR1 is LGHNA, CDR2 YNFKEQ, per germline. In DNA form, the CDR3 reads TGTGCCAGCAGCCGGACAGGGGGCGATCAATACAATGAGCAGTTCTTC. Translated: CASSRTGGDQYNEQFF.

The rearrangement uses TRBV5-1 and TRBJ2-1; D perhaps matches TRBD2 (6 bases). CDR3 length: 15 residues. CDR1 is SGHRS and CDR2 is YFSETQ in the germline V gene. The V end lost 0 bases, the J end lost 4 bases, and 11 bases lay between the germline ends. The CDR3 region has the DNA TGCGCCAGCAGCTTGGGTAGCGGTCGATACAATGAGCAGTTCTTC. Its protein product is CASSLGSGRYNEQFF.

This chain joins TRBV27 and TRBJ2-7; 13 positions agree with TRBD2. The length of the CDR3 is 16 residues. The V gene's germline CDR1 is MNHEY and CDR2 SMNVEV (reference sequence). Trimming took 1 base from V and 7 from J; bases not matched to a gene: 7. The CDR3 sequence: CASSLLLAGGLREQYF. In DNA, the CDR3 is TGTGCCAGCAGTTTATTACTAGCGGGAGGGCTGAGGGAGCAGTACTTC.